This TCR beta chain was sequenced during a study of blood T cells in healthy people across ages. As for the study in general: With template switching, about one barcoded beta molecule was captured per two T cells.

Alongside a J-beta primer mix, a sample-barcoded 5' primer served in a second PCR lasting about 7 to 12 cycles. TCRdb fed the 5' RACE reads into MiXCR, producing one record per CDR3 protein. Of over a million distinct CDR3 sequences in the sample, roughly 43% were seen once. The sample providers were healthy Caucasian people from Russia, aged about 6 to 100. This clonotype was observed at least ten times. The germline CDR1 and CDR2 sequences are SEHNR and FQNEAQ (reference sequence). This CDR3 spans 14 amino acids. With V trimmed by 6 bases and J by 1 base, 3 bases remained unmatched. Sequencing was carried out using blood. The source is a woman aged 18-30 years in good health. The genes are TRBV7-9 and TRBJ2-7; TRBD2 agrees at 10 bases. The CDR3 nucleotides are TGTGCCAGCAGGACTAGCGGGCCATCCTACGAGCAGTACTTC. This translates into CASRTSGPSYEQYF.